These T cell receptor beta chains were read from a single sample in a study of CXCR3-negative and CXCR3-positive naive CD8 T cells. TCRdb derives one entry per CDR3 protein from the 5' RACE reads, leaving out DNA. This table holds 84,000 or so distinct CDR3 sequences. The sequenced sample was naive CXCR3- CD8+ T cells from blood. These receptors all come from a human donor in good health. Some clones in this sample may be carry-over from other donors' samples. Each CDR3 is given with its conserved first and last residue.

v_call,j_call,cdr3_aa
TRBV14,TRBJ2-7,CASSQGVPSGRSGEQYF
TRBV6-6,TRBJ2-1,CASSYLASPNPNEQFF
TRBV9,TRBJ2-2,CASSGKRDENTGELFF
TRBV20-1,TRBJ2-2,CSAKRETGELFF
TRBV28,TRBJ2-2,CASSFEALGAGELFF
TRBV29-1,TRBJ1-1,CSVDPEASGTEAFF
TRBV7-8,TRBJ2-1,CASSLEFEAGEKSYNEQFF
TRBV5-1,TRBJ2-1,CASRGENSGVEQFF
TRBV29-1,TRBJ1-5,CSVENRVRNQPQHF
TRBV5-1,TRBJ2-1,CASSLEDTATLAHNEQFF
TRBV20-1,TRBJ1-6,CSARKQLESSYNSPLHF
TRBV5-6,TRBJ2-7,CASSLVAGAYEQYF
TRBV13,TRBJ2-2,CASRLTGTGLTGELFF
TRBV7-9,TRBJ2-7,CASSQTDRTYEQYF
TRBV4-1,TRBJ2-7,CASSPSRGRDEQYF
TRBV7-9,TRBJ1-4,CASRYTGTTNEKLFF
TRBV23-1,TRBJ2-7,CASIFRGTGWEQYF
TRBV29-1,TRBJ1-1,CSVRGTHKGDTEAFF
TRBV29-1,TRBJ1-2,CSVEGPQPGSYTF
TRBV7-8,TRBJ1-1,CASSFADRGNTEAFF
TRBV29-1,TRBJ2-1,CSGEGKTYNEQFF
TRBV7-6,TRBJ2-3,CASSSTGSYPDTQYF
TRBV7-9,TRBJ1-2,CASSPPGQANYGYTF
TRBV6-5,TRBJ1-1,CASSSGPLDTEAFF
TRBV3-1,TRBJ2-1,CASRGLAGREQFF
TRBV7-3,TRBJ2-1,CASSLWKQPYNEQFF
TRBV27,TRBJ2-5,CASSPTGASQETQYF
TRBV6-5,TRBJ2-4,CASSYSSGPDLENIQYF
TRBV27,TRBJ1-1,CASSLGDSEAFF
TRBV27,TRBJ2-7,CASSTPPVGNYYEQYF
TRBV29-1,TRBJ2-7,CSVENDRGRSYEQYF
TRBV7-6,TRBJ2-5,CASSSGLAAEETQYF
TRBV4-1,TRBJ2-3,CASSQDRWQYF